This paragraph reports one T cell receptor (beta chain). Its target is unknown. These data originate in a study of cytomegalovirus exposure and HLA in healthy donors. The PCR ran on 60 Vbeta and 13 Jbeta primers. The repertoire was sequenced with immunoSEQ multiplex PCR; TCRdb's copy has only in-frame clones and lacks some. The repertoire holds roughly 150,000 clones, roughly 80% seen once, with around 2.6% in the top ten. General observations from the study: Roughly even sequencing depth across donors was the assumption behind the presence/absence analyses. The likely origin of a cluster of highly shared sequence variants was a sequencing artifact. Among TCR beta chains, those listed as cytomegalovirus-associated numbered over 150. There were reportedly fewer N-insertions in an Asian-associated ancestry cluster than the approximately 670-donor mean, in a later analysis.

With 5 bases removed from V and 4 bases from J, the gap between germline ends came to 15 bases. Germline V gene sequence: CDR1 MDHEN, CDR2 SYDVKM. The CDR3 loop spans 16 amino acids. The receptor was isolated from a female donor in good health and CMV-seronegative. The V call is TRBV28, the J call TRBJ2-6; TRBD1 might be the D (5 bases). The specimen was PBMCs. The CDR3 nucleotides read TGTGCCAGCAGTCGAGACCGACAGACCGGGGCCAACGTCCTGACTTTC. Residues: CASSRDRQTGANVLTF.